This record covers a single TCR beta chain. No cognate antigen has been identified for it. Base qualities are not at hand, and no much larger clone is one base apart. These data belong to a study of shared clonotypes between healthy human individuals (dated by TCRdb to the early 2020s). Background on the whole study: Three men and two women, aged 18 to 49 years, made up the cohort. For each donor, CD4 naive and CD4 memory were each run on three plates, CD8 naive on two plates, and CD8 memory on one plate. Blood TCR repertoires of a handful of healthy adults were deeply sequenced to estimate repertoire size and the extent of clonotype sharing between individuals. To increase sequencing depth and limit assay-specific biases, TCR repertoire library preparation and sequencing were carried out by different laboratories using diverse techniques. Each donor's leukapheresis produced roughly between roughly 0.94 and 9.5 billion PBMCs. Findings and caveats that apply to the study as a whole: Pairwise subsampling indicated that sequencing depth was expected to affect the degree of clonotype sharing among donors. Estimated clonotype richness was generally larger for naive than for memory subsets. Even with the large sequencing depth, rarefaction of the sorted-subset datasets indicated that sequencing was incomplete. Compared with non-shared clonotypes, clonotypes shared by all four sorted-subset donors had higher generation probabilities. The small number of donors limited the genetic and exposure-history diversity represented. Across a handful of donors, 4.5% to 6.5% of naive CD4, approximately 3.6% of naive CD8, approximately 2.5% of memory CD4, and approximately 0.4% of memory CD8 clonotypes were shared. Sampling was restricted to blood, and TCR repertoires in tissue are likely to differ from TCR repertoires in blood.

CD8 naive samples were obtained by positive selection for CCR7 among CD45RO-negative cells, yielding a CD45RA+CCR7+ population from which TemRA cells were excluded. Donors were healthy HIV-negative adults with no recently reported acute infections or vaccinations. All donors were Caucasian adults living in Nashville, Tennessee, USA. Blood was collected by leukapheresis, and PBMCs were isolated by Ficoll-Histopaque density gradient centrifugation and then cryopreserved in liquid nitrogen vapor phase. Analytical flow cytometry was used to check the purity and quantity of each magnetically sorted T cell population. Genomic DNA was isolated from each sorted fraction and quantified by UV absorbance on a Nanodrop 2000c. CDR1 and CDR2 were assigned from the germline V gene as SGHTA and FQGNSA. At the junction V is shortened by 5 bases and J by 2 bases, with 16 bases in between. From the cysteine up to the phenylalanine, the CDR3 has a length of 16 residues. Only the CDR3 part of the read is kept: 48 bases, read in frame from the first base.

Using the deep immunoSEQ assay, multiplex PCR amplified TCR CDR3 regions from genomic DNA. Extracted genomic DNA from each cell subset was spread evenly across all wells of several immunoSEQ 96-well plates, with each plate serving as a replicate. For sorted subsets, approximately 200 ng of genomic DNA, equivalent to 30,000 or so T cell genomes, went into each replicate PCR. Purified libraries were measured with a Qubit 3.0 fluorometer, size-checked on a Bioanalyzer 2100, and measured again with the KAPA Library Quantification kit. Every immunoSEQ 96-well plate was sequenced on a dedicated single-read 150-cycle Illumina NextSeq 550 flow cell. Per the source publication's procedure: Because the immunoSEQ output held only junctional sequences and lacked quality scores, the filtering could not match the filtering applied to full-length reads. Sequences were annotated with PyIR, a Python wrapper for IgBLAST v1.9, using IMGT germline references to assign V/J genes and CDR3. Reads with weak V/J assignments (E-value above 1e-6), missing CDR3, stop codons, out-of-frame junctions, or ambiguous translated residues were removed. V3J clonotypes were defined by identical inferred V gene, J gene, and CDR3 amino acid sequence. Percentage overlap between repertoires was computed as shared unique clonotypes divided by the size of the smaller repertoire. Repertoire richness was assessed with RTK rarefaction, the Chao1 estimator, and Recon v2.1 estimates of unobserved clonotypes. Generation probabilities for all TCRbeta clonotypes obtained by the gDNA method from a handful of donors were computed using OLGA. The source is immuneACCESS, and TCRdb retained only in-frame sequences with V and J called. Part of the clones is not carried over; for the studies checked, unresolved V genes explain less than half of this, and the remainder is unexplained. V, J and clone size reflect that table, while D and trimming were determined from the DNA. For this sample the table gives around 2,000,000 clones, of which about 92% were detected only once. More than 1.5% of the sample is in the top ten clones.

The specimen was naive CD8+ T cells from PBMCs. The cell subset or site tag for this specimen amounts to: CD45RA+CCR7+. The receptor was derived from a man younger than 35 in good health. Some clones in this sample may be carry-over from other donors' samples. This chain is built from TRBV7-2 and TRBJ2-1, with the D gene tentatively TRBD1 or TRBD2, based on 5 matching bases in each. The CDR3 corresponds to CASSDNLRDPYNEQFF. The DNA is as follows: TGTGCCAGCAGCGATAACCTCCGGGACCCCTACAATGAGCAGTTCTTC.